A selection of T cell receptor beta chains follows, all from one sample in a study of T cells after posttransplantation cyclophosphamide. Profiled with immunoSEQ multiplex PCR; TCRdb holds only in-frame clones, not every one. The sample carries around 10,000 clones, about 89% recorded once. This specimen consisted of CD4+ T cells sorted from PBMCs, obtained after allogeneic stem cell transplant with posttransplant cyclophosphamide. The source of these receptors is a male patient in his thirties who received an allogeneic stem cell transplant from a related donor, was CMV-positive, and had acute GVHD only. Some T cells may originate from the graft donor. Each CDR3 is given with its conserved first and last residue. A D gene is named only where the DNA matches it firmly. The size of a clone is reported for some rows only, either as once, few or many, or as a class for expanded clones.

v_gene	len	d_gene	abundance	j_gene	CDR3aa	CDR3nt
TRBV5-1	13	NA	NA	TRBJ2-7	CASGVYGTYEQYF	TGCGCCAGCGGAGTTTATGGCACCTACGAGCAGTACTTC
TRBV19	12	NA	NA	TRBJ1-2	CASSEYSYGYTF	TGTGCCAGTAGTGAGTACAGCTATGGCTACACCTTC
TRBV19	18	TRBD1	few	TRBJ1-5	CASSMLRMDRLANQPQHF	TGTGCCAGTAGTATGCTCCGGATGGACAGGTTAGCCAATCAGCCCCAGCATTTT
TRBV4-3	17	TRBD1	NA	TRBJ1-2	CASSQAPPTGGGGGYTF	TGCGCCAGCAGCCAAGCCCCGCCGACAGGGGGCGGCGGTGGCTACACCTTC
TRBV28	12	NA	NA	TRBJ2-7	CASSYRVHEQYF	TGTGCCAGCAGTTACAGGGTCCACGAGCAGTACTTC
TRBV7-7	15	TRBD2	NA	TRBJ2-5	CASSLGGTSGETQYF	TGTGCCAGCAGCTTAGGGGGGACTAGCGGAGAGACCCAGTACTTC
TRBV2	14	NA	NA	TRBJ2-7	CARATSSGPGEQYF	TGTGCCAGGGCTACTAGTAGCGGTCCGGGCGAGCAGTACTTC
TRBV19	20	TRBD2	NA	TRBJ2-3	CASSIRLAGGLISSTDTQYF	TGTGCCAGTAGTATTCGCCTAGCGGGGGGACTTATTTCTAGCACAGATACGCAGTATTTT
TRBV7-2	14	NA	NA	TRBJ2-3	CASSLVAGVDTQYF	TGTGCCAGCAGCTTAGTGGCAGGGGTAGATACGCAGTATTTT
TRBV10-1	14	NA	NA	TRBJ1-3	CASSDRGFTNTIYF	TGCGCCAGCAGTGATCGGGGATTCACCAACACCATATATTTT
TRBV2	14	NA	NA	TRBJ1-1	CASSAAPQNTEAFF	TGTGCCAGCAGTGCAGCCCCCCAGAACACTGAAGCTTTCTTT